One and the same sample provided the 14 T cell receptor beta chains below, sequenced in a study of regulatory T cells in long-lasting Graves disease. As to time point: newly diagnosed GD, antithyroid drugs for less than 3 months. PBMC RNA served as the TCR library source. Relying on iRepertoire HTBI primers and Arm-PCR of CDR3 regions, the team built TCR beta libraries. One entry per CDR3 protein results from TCRdb running MiXCR on the multiplex PCR reads. The table shows under 300,000 distinct CDR3 sequences, with over 20% occurring only once. The sequenced sample was peripheral blood mononuclear cells (PBMCs), obtained at new diagnosis, from a patient treated with antithyroid drugs. All receptors come from a female donor with Graves disease.

This chain links TRBV20-1 with TRBJ2-7, with TRBD1 matching 9 bases. V shed 0 bases, J shed 7 bases, and the junction held 7 bases outside the gene matches. The CDR3 covers 14 residues. Germline CDR1 reads DFQATT; CDR2 reads SNEGSKA (reference sequence). The CDR3, as DNA: TGCAGTGCTAGAGATCCGAGACAGGGGGATGAGCAGTACTTC. This encodes CSARDPRQGDEQYF.

This clonotype was counted ten times or more. In DNA form, the CDR3 reads TGTGCCAGCAGAGCAGTGGGTCGCACAGATACGCAGTATTTT. Translating gives CASRAVGRTDTQYF. This chain uses TRBV11-2 with TRBJ2-3; D ambiguous. The CDR3 is 14 amino acids. The V and J ends lost 6 bases and 1 base respectively, with 11 bases between them. Germline V lookup: CDR1 SGHAT, CDR2 FQNNGV. Based on the CDR3 plus reference TRBV11-2 and TRBJ2-3, the full variable domain is EAGVAQSPRYKIIEKRQSVAFWCNPISGHATLYWYQQILGQGPKLLIQFQNNGVVDDSQLPKDRFSAERLKGVDSTLKIQPAKLEDSAVYLCASRAVGRTDTQYFGPGTRLTVL.

This clonotype was detected many times. The chain is built from TRBV7-3 and TRBJ2-1, with D uncertain. The CDR3 is made up of 14 amino acids. The V gene's germline CDR1 is SGHTA and CDR2 FQGTGA. Trimming removed 1 base from V and 4 bases from J, with 8 bases in between. DNA for the CDR3: TGTGCCAGCAGCTTAAACAACGGATACAATGAGCAGTTCTTC. Its translation: CASSLNNGYNEQFF.

This clonotype showed up many times. V gene TRBV10-2 combines with J gene TRBJ2-1, with D unresolved. Germline lookup yields CDR1 WSHSY and CDR2 SAAADI. Trimming took off 0 bases at V and 16 bases at J, with 13 bases between the two ends. This CDR3 has 12 residues. CDR3 in amino acids: CASSESIYYGFF. In nucleotides, the CDR3 is TGCGCCAGCAGTGAGTCGATCTATTATGGCTTCTTC.

This clonotype has only a few counts. The chain employs TRBV15 and TRBJ2-4; 8 nucleotides agree with TRBD1. Germline V gene data show CDR1 as LNHNV and CDR2 as YYDKDF (reference sequence). The CDR3 length is 15 residues. V was pared by 0 bases and J by 8 bases, with 6 bases of the junction left unmatched. Here the CDR3 DNA reads TGTGCCACCAGCAGAGAGGACAGGGTTGGAGACATTCAGTACTTC. Its protein product is CATSREDRVGDIQYF.

This clonotype was observed many times. V and J are TRBV7-2 and TRBJ2-1; 10 nucleotides agree with TRBD2. The CDR3 sequence is 15 residues long. Germline CDR1 SGHTA, CDR2 FQGNSA. Unmatched junction bases numbered 3, after V lost 3 bases and J lost 4 bases. The CDR3 loop is CASSFTSGEYNEQFF. CDR3 bases: TGTGCCAGCAGCTTTACTAGCGGGGAATACAATGAGCAGTTCTTC.

The sample holds one count of this clonotype. The V gene is TRBV9, the J gene TRBJ2-1, with D possibly matching TRBD1 (6 bases). This CDR3 comprises 15 residues. The germline V and J ends were trimmed by 4 bases and 3 bases, with 14 bases remaining between them. The germline V gene encodes CDR1 SGDLS and CDR2 YYNGEE. CDR3 sequence reads: CASSPHGDNYNEQFF. DNA for the CDR3: TGTGCCAGCAGCCCCCACGGGGACAACTACAATGAGCAGTTCTTC.

This clonotype was picked up many times. The CDR3 here is CASSNTGTMSSYEQYF. The CDR3 coding sequence is TGTGCCAGCAGTAACACCGGGACAATGAGCTCCTACGAGCAGTACTTC. The chain links TRBV6-1 to TRBJ2-7; perhaps TRBD1 as D (6 bases). The CDR3 totals 16 residues. The V and J ends lost 5 bases and 0 bases respectively, with 17 bases between them. CDR1 MNHNS and CDR2 SASEGT come from the germline V gene.

At least ten counts were recorded for this clonotype. In DNA, the CDR3 is TGTGCCAGCAGTTTAGGGGGACAGGGTCGCACCGGGGAGCTGTTTTTT. It is translated as CASSLGGQGRTGELFF. This chain joins TRBV27 and TRBJ2-2, with TRBD1 identical over 9 bases. The CDR3 contains 16 residues. Germline values: CDR1 MNHEY, CDR2 SMNVEV (reference sequence). V was pared by 2 bases and J by 4 bases, with 5 bases of the junction left unmatched.

Many counts were recorded for this clonotype. The chain combines TRBV2 with TRBJ2-5; TRBD2 is a possible D gene (7 bases). Germline lookup yields CDR1 SNHLY and CDR2 FYNNEI. This CDR3 has 15 residues. V was trimmed by 6 bases and J by 1 base, leaving 15 bases between them. The CDR3 spells CASREDSGIQETQYF. CDR3 nucleotides: TGTGCCAGCAGAGAGGACAGCGGGATCCAAGAGACCCAGTACTTC.

This clonotype has only a few counts. This sequence joins TRBV20-1 and TRBJ2-5; TRBD1 aligns across 8 bases. This CDR3 has 15 residues. Germline loops: CDR1 DFQATT, CDR2 SNEGSKA (reference sequence). Trimming took 1 base from V and 3 from J; bases not matched to a gene: 7. The CDR3 region is CSARAQDRGKETQYF. For the CDR3, the DNA is TGCAGTGCTAGAGCCCAAGACAGGGGTAAAGAGACCCAGTACTTC.

This clonotype was recorded many times. The junction differs from germline at one of its ends, possibly a read error. The chain recombines TRBV5-5 with TRBJ2-7; D not certain. Germline assignment: CDR1 SGHKS and CDR2 YYEKEE (reference sequence). The CDR3 extends over 13 amino acids. The CDR3 is CASSLVTREEQYF. CDR3 nucleotides: TGCGCCAGCAGCTTGGTGACCCGAGAAGAGCAGTACTTC.

This clonotype was detected many times. The V and J genes are TRBV12-3 or TRBV12-4 and TRBJ1-5; 10 positions match TRBD1. With V trimmed by 3 bases and J by 6 bases, 5 bases remained unmatched. The CDR3 contains 15 residues. The CDR3 sequence is CASSFGQGGGQPQHF. CDR3 coding DNA: TGTGCCAGCAGTTTCGGACAGGGGGGTGGTCAGCCCCAGCATTTT.

The sample holds many counts of this clonotype. The J gene is TRBJ1-1, the V gene TRBV3-1; D gene uncertain. Trimming cost V 0 bases and J 9 bases, with 17 bases left between them. CDR3 length: 15 residues. Per the germline V gene, CDR1 is LGHDT and CDR2 is YNNKEL (reference sequence). Here the CDR3 DNA reads TGTGCCAGCAGCCAAGATCTTACAGCCACAACGAAAGCTTTCTTT. As protein: CASSQDLTATTKAFF.